This T cell receptor (beta chain) was documented in a study of blood T cell repertoires in COVID-19. The protocol was immunoSEQ multiplex PCR, while the TCRdb copy is restricted to in-frame clones and leaves out a portion. The sample holds 350,000 to 450,000 clones; around 91% are singletons and the top ten take 1.1%. This clone has just a few counts. Trimming stripped 5 bases from V and 0 bases from J, with 9 bases between. The CDR3 is 14 amino acids. From germline, CDR1 is MNHEY and CDR2 SVGAGI. Specimen: PBMCs or T cells enriched from blood (not recorded which). This sequence originates from a man aged 30-40 years who had recovered from COVID-19. V gene TRBV6-5 combines with J gene TRBJ2-3; D is unresolved. CDR3 bases: TGTGCCAGCAGTCCTAGGCTTAGCACAGATACGCAGTATTTT. This translates into CASSPRLSTDTQYF.